The source of this TCR beta chain is a study of shared clonotypes between healthy human individuals. CDR3 size: 15 residues. From CD4+ cells came CD45RA+ naive and CD45RA-negative memory subsets. Study results and limitations: Unshared clonotypes carried lower generation probabilities than those common to all four donors. Apart from blood, nothing was sampled; tissue repertoires likely differ.

Produced via immunoSEQ multiplex PCR; TCRdb's table is partial and in-frame only. The sample has fewer than 3 million clones, about nine tenths seen once. This clone was counted a single time. Its target is unknown. The sequenced sample was naive CD4+ T cells from PBMCs. Subset: CD45RA+ positively selected. The sequence came from a man between 18 and 35 years old in good health. Some clones in this sample may be carry-over from other donors' samples. The V and J genes are TRBV21-1 and TRBJ2-3; the table gives TRBD1 as D, unverified against the DNA. TRBV21-1 is tagged as a pseudogene. The CDR3 here is CATPRRQGSTDTQYF. The CDR3 DNA sequence: TGTGCCACCCCGAGAAGACAGGGTAGCACAGATACGCAGTATTTT.